One sample yielded the 29 T cell receptor beta chains listed below, sequenced in a study of tumor-infiltrating lymphocytes in primary liver carcinoma. It was from about 21-30 mg of unsorted bulk tissue that RNA and DNA were co-extracted. The researchers produced TCR beta cDNA from approximately 540 ng total RNA with a constant-region primer. Construction of TCR beta libraries relied on three successive nested multiplex PCR rounds employing slightly modified ARM-PCR. In the first two PCR rounds, TRBV1-TRBV30 forward primers were paired with a C-beta reverse primer, and each round lasted approximately 10 cycles. TCRdb analysed the multiplex PCR reads with MiXCR anew, one entry per CDR3 protein. The table has about 44,000 distinct CDR3 sequences, about 75% seen once. The sequencing sample was made of tumor-adjacent normal liver tissue. Receptors were obtained from a woman aged 25 to 39 with primary liver carcinoma and hepatitis B virus infection.

In regard to this clonotype: The junction departs from the called germline gene at one end, perhaps through a read error. This chain connects TRBV7-9 to TRBJ2-5; no clear D gene. CDR1 and CDR2 from the germline V gene are SEHNR and FQNEAQ (reference sequence). CDR3 length: 14 amino acids. This CDR3 is CPSTPFRSQETQYF. The CDR3 bases are TGTCCCAGCACCCCGTTTCGGTCTCAAGAGACACAGTACTTC.

This clonotype was observed many times. V is TRBV7-2 and J is TRBJ1-5, with no clear D. This CDR3 comprises 13 residues. Germline-derived CDR1 and CDR2 are SGHTA and FQGNSA. V was clipped by 3 bases and J by 2 bases, with 5 bases between them. The CDR3 region has the DNA TGTGCCAGCAGCTTCCAGGGCAATCAGCCCCAGCATTTT. Its protein product is CASSFQGNQPQHF.

Notes on this clonotype: The CDR3 does not end in the conserved phenylalanine or tryptophan, so this is likely a read error. J is TRBJ1-4 and V is TRBV20-1; D gene ambiguous. Germline values: CDR1 DFQATT, CDR2 SNEGSKA (reference sequence). The V gene lost 6 bases and the J gene lost 0 bases, with 8 bases spanning the gap. This CDR3 has 13 amino acids. DNA of the CDR3: TGCAGTGCCGACCATGCAACTAATGAAAAACTGTTTCTT. This gives the protein CSADHATNEKLFL.

In its sample, this clonotype was seen once. V and J are TRBV20-1 and TRBJ1-1; possibly TRBD1 for D (5 bases). Deletions cut 4 bases from V and 10 bases from J, with 13 bases between. The CDR3 contains 11 residues. Germline V gives CDR1 DFQATT, CDR2 SNEGSKA (reference sequence). In nucleotides, the CDR3 is TGCAGTGCTACGTGGGGGAATGGAGCTTTCTTT. Its protein is CSATWGNGAFF.

In the case of this clonotype: The junction departs from germline at one end; a sequencing error may be responsible. The V gene is TRBV5-4, the J gene TRBJ2-1; TRBD2 might be the D (5 bases). Germline V gene data show CDR1 as SGHNT and CDR2 as YYREEE (reference sequence). There are 15 residues in the CDR3. CDR3 protein: CANSLVGTRDNEQFF. The CDR3 DNA sequence: TGTGCCAACAGCTTGGTCGGCACTAGAGACAATGAGCAGTTCTTC.

A remark on this clonotype: A read error may produce the germline difference seen at one junction end. The chain carries TRBV11-2 and TRBJ2-5; D may match TRBD1 or TRBD2 (5 bases each). The CDR3 contains 16 residues. Germline V gene lookup returns CDR1 SGHAT and CDR2 FQNNGV. This CDR3 is CPSSTRSRGAKETQYF. In DNA, the CDR3 is TGTCCCAGCAGCACAAGATCACGGGGCGCGAAAGAGACCCAGTACTTC.

This chain connects TRBV7-2 to TRBJ2-3, with TRBD2 as a possible D gene (6 bases). Germline V CDR1 and CDR2: SGHTA, FQGNSA. The CDR3 consists of 15 residues. Trimming took off 4 bases at V and 2 bases at J, with 13 bases between the two ends. The CDR3 DNA reads TGTGCCAGCAGCTATAGACTAGGGACCACAGATACGCAGTATTTT. The encoded protein is CASSYRLGTTDTQYF.

This clonotype was detected ten times or more. The chain links TRBV6-2 or TRBV6-3 to TRBJ2-6; D is unclear. There are 15 residues in the CDR3. Trimming left V 5 bases short and J 0 bases short, with 8 bases between. Germline V gene sequence: CDR1 MNHEY, CDR2 SVGEGT. DNA for the CDR3: TGTGCCAGCAGTCGGCACGACTCTGGGGCCAACGTCCTGACTTTC. Its protein product is CASSRHDSGANVLTF.

This clonotype was seen at least ten times. The V and J genes are TRBV7-9 and TRBJ2-5; D unresolved. This CDR3 contains 13 residues. Germline V CDR1 and CDR2: SEHNR, FQNEAQ (reference sequence). Trimming cost V 4 bases and J 2 bases, with 8 bases left between them. CDR3 amino acids: CASSSHGQETQYF. CDR3 bases: TGTGCCAGCAGCTCCCATGGGCAAGAGACCCAGTACTTC.

This clonotype appeared many times. This sequence joins TRBV4-1 and TRBJ2-1; 12 bases line up with TRBD2. This CDR3 contains 20 residues. Germline CDR1 reads MGHRA; CDR2 reads YSYEKL. With 0 bases clipped from V and 4 bases from J, the junction kept 13 bases outside the gene matches. CDR3 DNA sequence: TGCGCCAGCAGCCAAGAGGGGTGGCAGGGACTAGCGGGTCGGTACAATGAGCAGTTCTTC. Its protein product is CASSQEGWQGLAGRYNEQFF.

Only one count was recorded for this clonotype. An end of the junction differs from the germline gene, which may be a read error. The rearrangement links TRBV6-5 to TRBJ2-2; possibly TRBD2 for D (5 bases). This CDR3 is 16 amino acids long. CDR1 is MNHEY, CDR2 SVGAGI, per germline. The CDR3 protein is CANSYGIAPNTGELFF. Here the CDR3 DNA reads TGTGCCAACAGTTATGGAATAGCGCCGAACACCGGGGAGCTGTTTTTT.

Remarks on this clonotype: A read error may account for a junction end that differs from germline. The chain employs TRBV4-1 and TRBJ1-1, with TRBD1 as a possible D gene (5 bases). From germline, CDR1 is MGHRA and CDR2 YSYEKL. The CDR3 length is 15 residues. CDR3 DNA sequence: TGCACCAGCAGCCAAGAAGGGGCAATGAAGACTGAAGCTTTCTTT. Its protein product is CTSSQEGAMKTEAFF.

Notes on this clonotype: Since no conserved phenylalanine or tryptophan closes the CDR3, a read error is the likely cause. The chain combines TRBV5-4 with TRBJ1-4; D is uncertain. Trimming left V 4 bases short and J 4 bases short, with 14 bases between. Germline assignment: CDR1 SGHNT and CDR2 YYREEE (reference sequence). This CDR3 spans 15 amino acids. The chain's CDR3 is CASSANRVLNEKLFL. CDR3 bases: TGTGCCAGCAGCGCCAACCGGGTCCTTAATGAAAAACTGTTTTTA.

Regarding this clonotype: This sequence may be a read error, since a much larger clone differs from it by one base. The chain couples TRBV25-1 to TRBJ2-7, with 9 bases identical to TRBD1. The CDR3 spans 15 residues. Germline V gene sequence: CDR1 MGHDK, CDR2 SYGVNS. As DNA, the CDR3 is TGTGCCAGCAGCCATGGGGGGACAGGGATCTACAAGCAGTACTTC. Translated, it gives CASSHGGTGIYKQYF.

Concerning this clonotype itself: The conserved phenylalanine or tryptophan normally closing the CDR3 is absent here, so this likely arose from a read error. The chain recombines TRBV6-6 with TRBJ2-7; 10 positions match TRBD1. J was trimmed by 2 bases and V by 2 bases; bases with no gene match: 6. The CDR3 contains 16 residues. Germline V gene sequence: CDR1 MNHNY, CDR2 SVGAGI (reference sequence). The CDR3 DNA sequence: TGTGCCAGCAGTTACCAGCTAGGACAGGGGGCCTACGAGCAGTACTAC. This gives the protein CASSYQLGQGAYEQYY.

Remarks on this clonotype: A read error may produce the germline difference seen at one junction end. This rearrangement joins TRBV6-5 to TRBJ1-2; D is undetermined. Germline V gives CDR1 MNHEY, CDR2 SVGAGI. The CDR3 is 13 amino acids. The CDR3 DNA follows: TGTGCCAGTAGTTACTCCGGCTGGCACGGCTACACCTTC. Residues: CASSYSGWHGYTF.

This clonotype is medium-sized in the sample. This chain joins TRBV4-3 and TRBJ2-1; 7 bases align to TRBD2. The CDR3 runs to 14 residues. Germline assignment: CDR1 LGHNA and CDR2 YSLEER. The V and J ends lost 0 bases and 13 bases, in that order; junction bases with no gene match: 9. In DNA form, the CDR3 reads TGCGCCAGCAGCCAAGATCCCTCGACTAGCTCCCAGTTCTTC. This codes for CASSQDPSTSSQFF.

As for this clonotype: One end of the junction does not line up with germline, which may come from a read error. The J gene is TRBJ2-6, the V gene TRBV5-8; D gene ambiguous. The CDR3 has 16 residues. Germline V gene data show CDR1 as SGHTS and CDR2 as YDEGEE. Here the CDR3 reads CVSTMTGFSGVNVLTF. The CDR3 nucleotides are TGTGTCAGCACCATGACGGGTTTCTCTGGGGTCAACGTCCTGACTTTC.

Many counts were recorded for this clonotype. The V gene is TRBV2, the J gene TRBJ2-7; TRBD1 or TRBD2 may be the D gene (5 bases each). Trimming removed 2 bases from V and 3 bases from J, with 11 bases in between. Germline V gives CDR1 SNHLY, CDR2 FYNNEI. The CDR3 length is 14 residues. This CDR3 is CASSERGRVYEQYF. The CDR3 DNA reads TGTGCCAGCAGTGAACGGGGCAGGGTCTACGAGCAGTACTTC. The full variable domain, rest sourced from reference TRBV2 and TRBJ2-7, is EPEVTQTPSHQVTQMGQEVILRCVPISNHLYFYWYRQILGQKVEFLVSFYNNEISEKSEIFDDQFSVERPDGSNFTLKIRSTKLEDSAMYFCASSERGRVYEQYFGPGTRLTVT.

Comment on this clonotype: This may come from a read error, since a much larger clone is one base off. The rearrangement joins TRBV5-1 to TRBJ2-7; no reliable D call. Trimming left V 4 bases short and J 2 bases short, with 13 bases between. Germline V CDR1 and CDR2: SGHRS, YFSETQ. CDR3 length equals 14 residues. The DNA for the CDR3 is TGCGCCAGCAGCCCACCCGGAGTCCCCTACGAGCAGTACTTC. This sequence encodes CASSPPGVPYEQYF.

Note on this clonotype: At one end the junction does not follow the germline gene, possibly because of a read error. The chain recombines TRBV5-6 with TRBJ1-5; perhaps TRBD1 as D (5 bases). The CDR3 is made up of 14 amino acids. The germline V gene encodes CDR1 SGHDT and CDR2 YYEEEE. The CDR3 sequence is CVSSLSGTHQPQHF. As DNA, the CDR3 is TGTGTCAGCAGCTTGAGTGGGACTCATCAGCCCCAGCATTTT. The full variable domain, its missing parts supplied by reference TRBV5-6 and TRBJ1-5, is DAGVTQSPTHLIKTRGQQVTLRCSPKSGHDTVSWYQQALGQGPQFIFQYYEEEERQRGNFPDRFSGHQFPNYSSELNVNALLLGDSALYLCVSSLSGTHQPQHFGDGTRLSIL.

This clonotype is a singleton in its sample. The junction differs from germline at one of its ends, possibly a read error. The CDR3: CASSQRVGTDYCYTF. The CDR3 nucleotides read TGTGCCAGCAGCCAAAGGGTAGGGACAGACTATTGCTACACCTTC. The chain recombines TRBV14 with TRBJ1-2, with 7 positions matching TRBD1. The CDR3 has 15 residues. CDR1 is SGHDN and CDR2 is FVKESK in the germline V gene.

This chain uses TRBV19 with TRBJ2-7; 12 nucleotides align to TRBD2. The V gene's germline CDR1 is LNHDA and CDR2 SQIVND (reference sequence). The CDR3 has 15 residues. V dropped 8 bases and J dropped 3; count of bases not matched to a gene: 8. The chain's CDR3 is CASGEGLAGLYEQYF. CDR3 DNA: TGTGCCAGTGGTGAGGGACTAGCGGGTCTCTACGAGCAGTACTTC.

With regard to this clonotype: Mismatch with germline at one junction end may stem from a read error. V gene TRBV2 combines with J gene TRBJ2-2; D tentatively fits TRBD1 or TRBD2 (5 bases each). The CDR3 is made up of 15 amino acids. Germline V gives CDR1 SNHLY, CDR2 FYNNEI. CDR3 sequence reads: CASSFSQLDTGELLF. CDR3 sequence (DNA): TGTGCCAGCAGCTTTAGCCAGTTGGACACCGGGGAGCTGCTTTTT.

A note on this clonotype: The conserved phenylalanine or tryptophan normally closing the CDR3 is absent here, so this likely arose from a read error. The chain carries TRBV5-4 and TRBJ2-1, with 7 bases that match TRBD2. Germline V lookup: CDR1 SGHNT, CDR2 YYREEE (reference sequence). V trimming: 0 bases; J trimming: 6 bases; junction bases outside the gene matches: 12. There are 17 residues in the CDR3. Written as DNA, the CDR3 is TGTGCCAGCAGCTTGGAGATTTTGGTAGCGGGCCTCAATGAGCAGTTCTTA. Translation: CASSLEILVAGLNEQFL.

As for this clonotype: A read error may produce the germline difference seen at one junction end. Here the CDR3 reads CASSRGQNTGVLFF. The CDR3, as DNA: TGTGCCAGCAGTAGGGGACAGAACACCGGGGTGCTGTTTTTT. The chain has TRBV12-3 or TRBV12-4 and TRBJ2-2; TRBD1 agrees at 7 bases. The CDR3 contains 14 residues.

J is TRBJ2-7 and V is TRBV4-1, with D possibly matching TRBD2 (6 bases). Between the trimmed V and J ends, which lost 0 bases and 7 bases, there was a span of 10 bases. From germline, CDR1 is MGHRA and CDR2 YSYEKL. The CDR3 has 13 amino acids. Here the CDR3 DNA reads TGCGCCAGCAGCCAAGATCGGGGGAATGAGCAGTACTTC. Its translation: CASSQDRGNEQYF.

The chain uses TRBV29-1 and TRBJ2-1; D remains unclear. The length of the CDR3 is 13 residues. Between the trimmed V and J ends, which lost 5 bases and 4 bases, there was a span of 12 bases. The V gene's germline CDR1 is SQVTM and CDR2 ANQGSEA. The CDR3 is CSVSIWMYNEQFF. Here the CDR3 DNA reads TGCAGCGTTTCTATCTGGATGTACAATGAGCAGTTCTTC.

As for this clonotype: The germline gene is not matched at one end of the junction; a read error may be the cause. V usage is TRBV6-6 and J usage is TRBJ2-7; D is possibly TRBD2 (6 bases). Germline V CDR1 and CDR2: MNHNY, SVGAGI (reference sequence). The CDR3 covers 13 residues. The CDR3 is CASTVAEPYGQYF. The CDR3 coding sequence is TGCGCCAGCACCGTAGCGGAGCCCTACGGGCAGTACTTC.